The next 17 T cell receptor beta chains were all read from a single sample in a study of T-cell reconstitution after alpha-beta-depleted transplantation in children. This sample's TCRbeta library carried unique molecular identifier barcodes. TCRdb fed the PCR reads into MiXCR, producing one record per CDR3 protein. This sample yields hundreds of thousands of distinct CDR3 sequences, of which around a sixth are seen a single time; approximately 1% belongs to the top ten. Sequencing was performed on PBMCs from the stem cell graft donor, taken from the stem cell graft. The receptor set was obtained from a human donor who donated a stem cell graft to a child with acute myeloid leukemia.

V usage is TRBV30 and J usage is TRBJ2-7; D is uncertain. V was cut by 2 bases and J by 4 bases, with 12 bases left in between. The CDR3 totals 13 residues. Germline values: CDR1 GTSNPN, CDR2 SVGIG (reference sequence). The CDR3 is CAWSLTRLYEQYF. CDR3 nucleotide sequence: TGTGCCTGGAGTCTAACAAGACTTTACGAGCAGTACTTC.

This clonotype was counted between two and nine times. This rearrangement joins TRBV24-1 to TRBJ1-5; a weak D match, TRBD1 (5 bases). The CDR3 is 13 amino acids. The germline V gene has CDR1 KGHDR and CDR2 SFDVKD. V lost 5 bases and J lost 4, with 8 bases in between. The CDR3 spells CATSGGLNQPQHF. In nucleotides, the CDR3 is TGTGCCACCAGTGGGGGCCTAAATCAGCCCCAGCATTTT.

This clonotype was counted ten times or more. CDR3 coding DNA: TGTGCCAGCAGGCTGGGGTCGTCCTATGGCTACACCTTC. Translation: CASRLGSSYGYTF. This chain connects TRBV6-1 to TRBJ1-2; D remains unclear. This CDR3 comprises 13 residues. V dropped 6 bases and J dropped 4 bases, with 12 bases sitting between them. The germline gives CDR1 MNHNS, CDR2 SASEGT.

Many counts were recorded for this clonotype. The chain combines TRBV20-1 with TRBJ1-4, with a possible D match to TRBD1 (5 bases). With 3 bases removed from V and 3 bases from J, the gap between germline ends came to 14 bases. CDR3 length: 15 residues. Germline V gene data show CDR1 as DFQATT and CDR2 as SNEGSKA (reference sequence). Here the CDR3 DNA reads TGCAGTGCTAGTGGGGCCACGGACGCTAATGAAAAACTGTTTTTT. Protein product: CSASGATDANEKLFF.

CDR3 residues: CASGGTSMNTEAFF. The CDR3 region has the DNA TGCGCCAGCGGTGGGACGAGCATGAACACTGAAGCTTTCTTT. This sequence joins TRBV10-2 and TRBJ1-1, with D possibly matching TRBD1 (5 bases). The V end lost 8 bases, the J end lost 0 bases, and 13 bases lay between the germline ends. The CDR3 spans 14 residues. Germline V gene sequence: CDR1 WSHSY, CDR2 SAAADI.

This clonotype has a handful of counts. The rearrangement joins TRBV7-3 to TRBJ2-1, with 11 bases lining up with TRBD2. With V trimmed by 4 bases and J by 7 bases, 9 bases remained unmatched. Germline loops: CDR1 SGHTA, CDR2 FQGTGA. The CDR3 consists of 16 residues. Written as DNA, the CDR3 is TGTGCCAGCAGCTCACGCGTTAGCGGGGGGGGTAATGAGCAGTTCTTC. The encoded protein is CASSSRVSGGGNEQFF.

This clonotype has just a few counts. The chain carries TRBV12-3 or TRBV12-4 and TRBJ2-7, with D tentatively TRBD1 (6 bases). Trimming took off 6 bases at V and 0 bases at J, with 15 bases between the two ends. This CDR3 comprises 15 residues. CDR3 DNA: TGTGCCAGCAGGGTCGGGGTGGGGGCCTCCTACGAGCAGTACTTC. It is translated as CASRVGVGASYEQYF.

This rearrangement joins TRBV7-9 to TRBJ1-1; 8 bases line up with TRBD1. The CDR3 is made up of 15 amino acids. V lost 2 bases and J lost 3; bases outside the gene matches: 5. Looked up from germline, CDR1 is SEHNR and CDR2 is FQNEAQ (reference sequence). The DNA for the CDR3 is TGTGCCAGCAGCTTAAGACAGGGGTCTTACACTGAAGCTTTCTTT. Residues: CASSLRQGSYTEAFF.

This clonotype occurred many times. J is TRBJ2-2 and V is TRBV7-3; D is unresolved. The V end was cut by 0 bases, the J end by 6 bases, with 2 bases between. The CDR3 is 12 residues long. CDR1 and CDR2 (germline): SGHTA, FQGTGA. CDR3 sequence (DNA): TGTGCCAGCAGCTTAACGGCCGGGGAGCTGTTTTTT. It is translated as CASSLTAGELFF.

The gene calls are TRBV7-8 and TRBJ1-4; D remains ambiguous. Germline loops: CDR1 SGHVS, CDR2 FQNEAQ. V was shortened by 2 bases and J by 7 bases, with 14 bases between the two germline ends. The CDR3 totals 15 residues. The CDR3 sequence: CASSLRTASREKLFF. CDR3 nucleotides: TGTGCCAGCAGCTTACGGACGGCATCTCGTGAAAAACTGTTTTTT.

This clonotype was seen repeatedly, ten times or more. This chain joins TRBV29-1 and TRBJ1-4; possibly TRBD1 for D (6 bases). This CDR3 region has 12 residues. Trimming took off 7 bases at V and 7 bases at J, with 13 bases between the two ends. The V gene's germline CDR1 is SQVTM and CDR2 ANQGSEA. CDR3 bases: TGCAGCGCCGCAACAGGGACTGAAAAACTGTTTTTT. Translated, it gives CSAATGTEKLFF. Based on the CDR3 plus reference TRBV29-1 and TRBJ1-4, the full variable domain is SAVISQKPSRDICQRGTSLTIQCQVDSQVTMMFWYRQQPGQSLTLIATANQGSEATYESGFVIDKFPISRPNLTFSTLTVSNMSPEDSSIYLCSAATGTEKLFFGSGTQLSVL.

The rearrangement links TRBV11-1 to TRBJ1-3; 7 nucleotides line up with TRBD1. CDR1 and CDR2 (germline): SGHAT, FQDESV (reference sequence). The CDR3 is 17 residues long. V lost 5 bases and J lost 0; bases outside the gene matches: 10. Written as DNA, the CDR3 is TGTGCCAGCAGCCTCCTCGTGGGACAGATCTCTGGAAACACCATATATTTT. Translated, it gives CASSLLVGQISGNTIYF.

The rearrangement uses TRBV7-9 and TRBJ2-7; D gene uncertain. CDR1 SEHNR and CDR2 FQNEAQ come from the germline V gene (reference sequence). V lost 0 bases, J lost 3 bases, and 9 bases lay in between. The CDR3 has 14 residues. CDR3 in amino acids: CASSLARVDYEQYF. The CDR3 bases are TGTGCCAGCAGCTTAGCGCGTGTGGACTACGAGCAGTACTTC.

The rearrangement joins TRBV13 to TRBJ2-3; no firm D call. The CDR3 is 14 residues long. Germline-derived CDR1 and CDR2 are PRHDT and FYEKMQ (reference sequence). The V gene lost 0 bases and the J gene lost 5 bases, with 9 bases spanning the gap. This CDR3 reads CASSLGPAIDTQYF. CDR3 DNA sequence: TGTGCCAGCAGCTTAGGGCCTGCGATAGATACGCAGTATTTT.

Worth noting for this clonotype: Since a much larger clone is just one base distant, this may be a read error. J is TRBJ1-2 and V is TRBV20-1; no clear D gene. The CDR3 extends over 14 amino acids. Between the trimmed V and J ends, which lost 5 bases and 4 bases, there was a span of 17 bases. Germline lookup yields CDR1 DFQATT and CDR2 SNEGSKA (reference sequence). CDR3 sequence: CSAETGIHLYGYTF. The DNA for the CDR3 is TGCAGTGCTGAAACCGGGATACACCTCTATGGCTACACCTTC.

Remarks on this clonotype: The junction does not match germline at one end; this may be a read error. The chain recombines TRBV5-1 with TRBJ2-1; TRBD2 matches 10 bases. CDR3 length: 15 amino acids. Germline V CDR1 and CDR2: SGHRS, YFSETQ. CDR3 residues: CDSSLDRTSGNEQFF. CDR3 in DNA: TGCGACAGCAGCTTGGATAGGACTAGCGGCAATGAGCAGTTCTTC.

The chain links TRBV7-6 to TRBJ2-1; TRBD1 agrees at 8 bases. The CDR3 is 13 residues long. Germline V gene sequence: CDR1 SGHVS, CDR2 FNYEAQ. The ends lost 5 bases at V and 7 bases at J; junction bases unmatched: 4. The chain's CDR3 is CASSPRQGNEQFF. For the CDR3, the DNA is TGTGCCAGCAGCCCACGACAGGGGAATGAGCAGTTCTTC. Supplemented by reference TRBV7-6 and TRBJ2-1, the full variable domain reads GAGVSQSPRYKVTKRGQDVALRCDPISGHVSLYWYRQALGQGPEFLTYFNYEAQQDKSGLPNDRFSAERPEGSISTLTIQRTEQRDSAMYRCASSPRQGNEQFFGPGTRLTVL.